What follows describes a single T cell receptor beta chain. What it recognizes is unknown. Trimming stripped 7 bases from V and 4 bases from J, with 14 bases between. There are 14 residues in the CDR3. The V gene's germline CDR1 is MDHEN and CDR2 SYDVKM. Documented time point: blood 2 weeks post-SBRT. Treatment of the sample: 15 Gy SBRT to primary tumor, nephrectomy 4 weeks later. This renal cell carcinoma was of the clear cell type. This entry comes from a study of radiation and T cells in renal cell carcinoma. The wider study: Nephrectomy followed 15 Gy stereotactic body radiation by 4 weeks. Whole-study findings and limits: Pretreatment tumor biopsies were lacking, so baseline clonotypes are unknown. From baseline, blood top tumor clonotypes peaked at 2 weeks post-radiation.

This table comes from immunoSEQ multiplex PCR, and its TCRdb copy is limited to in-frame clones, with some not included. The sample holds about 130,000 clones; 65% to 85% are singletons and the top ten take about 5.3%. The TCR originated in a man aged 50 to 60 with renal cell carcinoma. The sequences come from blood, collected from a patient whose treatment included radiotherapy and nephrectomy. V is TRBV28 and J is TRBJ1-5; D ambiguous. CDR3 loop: CASKIPDLNQPQHF. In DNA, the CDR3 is TGTGCCAGCAAAATACCGGATTTAAATCAGCCCCAGCATTTT.